The text below deals with one T cell receptor (beta chain). The data derive from a study of blood T cell repertoires in COVID-19. Overall study context: COVID-19 samples from acute and convalescent phases originated in the United States, Italy and Spain.

Sequenced by immunoSEQ multiplex PCR; TCRdb stores in-frame clones only, minus some. The table has 250,000 to 350,000 clones, about nine tenths seen once. This CDR3 has 15 residues. V trimming: 6 bases; J trimming: 0 bases; junction bases outside the gene matches: 2. Germline V gene data show CDR1 as MNHEY and CDR2 as SVGEGT. The receptor comes from a woman aged 25-40 years with COVID-19, enrolled during active disease. The rearrangement links TRBV6-2 or TRBV6-3 to TRBJ2-1, with 10 bases matching TRBD2. The sample was peripheral blood. This chain's CDR3 is CASRPSGSSYNEQFF. CDR3 in DNA: TGTGCCAGCAGGCCTAGCGGGAGCTCCTACAATGAGCAGTTCTTC.